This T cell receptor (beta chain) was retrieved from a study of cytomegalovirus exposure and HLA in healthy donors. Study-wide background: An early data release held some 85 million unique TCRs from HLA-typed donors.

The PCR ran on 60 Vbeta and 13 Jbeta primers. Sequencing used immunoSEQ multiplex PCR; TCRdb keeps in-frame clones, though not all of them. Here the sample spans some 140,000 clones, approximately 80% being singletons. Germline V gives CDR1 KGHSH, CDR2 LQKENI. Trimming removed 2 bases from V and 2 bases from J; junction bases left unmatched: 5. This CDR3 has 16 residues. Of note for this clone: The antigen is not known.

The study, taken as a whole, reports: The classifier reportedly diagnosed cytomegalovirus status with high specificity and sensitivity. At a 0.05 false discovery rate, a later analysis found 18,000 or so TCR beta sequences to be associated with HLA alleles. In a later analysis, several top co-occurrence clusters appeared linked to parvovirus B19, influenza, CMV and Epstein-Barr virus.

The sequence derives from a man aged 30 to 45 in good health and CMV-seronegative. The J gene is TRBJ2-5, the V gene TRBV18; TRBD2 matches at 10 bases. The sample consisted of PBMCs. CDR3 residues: CASSPVVLAGQETQYF. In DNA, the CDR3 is TGTGCCAGCTCACCAGTCGTACTAGCGGGGCAAGAGACCCAGTACTTC.